This entry lists 27 T cell receptor beta chains sequenced from one sample in a study of OX40 agonist ivuxolimab in advanced cancers. Assay: immunoSEQ multiplex PCR; the TCRdb copy retains only in-frame clones and omits some. This table holds 40,000 to 50,000 clones, over 75% found once. Sequenced here: CD4+ or CD8+ T cells sorted from blood, sampled in a trial of the OX40 agonist ivuxolimab. The receptors shown here come from an adult with an advanced solid tumor such as melanoma, head and neck, liver or kidney cancer.

This clone came up a few times. CDR3 nucleotide sequence: TGTGCCAGCAGTGAATACGGCAGGGGAGGCTACACCTTC. As protein: CASSEYGRGGYTF. The V and J genes are TRBV25-1 and TRBJ1-2, with a possible D match to TRBD1 (6 bases). The CDR3 length is 13 residues. CDR1 is MGHDK and CDR2 is SYGVNS in the germline V gene. V was trimmed by 0 bases and J by 8 bases, leaving 10 bases between them.

This clone was detected a few times. The rearrangement uses TRBV5-1 and TRBJ2-3, with a weak D call TRBD2 (6 bases). This CDR3 has 16 amino acids. CDR1 is SGHRS, CDR2 YFSETQ, per germline. V dropped 0 bases and J dropped 6 bases, with 17 bases sitting between them. CDR3 nucleotides: TGCGCCAGCAGCTTGGGCGGGACCCATGGGGTGGATACGCAGTATTTT. It encodes CASSLGGTHGVDTQYF.

CDR3 in amino acids: CASSLGGSTTQYF. The CDR3 bases are TGTGCCAGCAGCCTTGGGGGTTCTACGACCCAGTACTTC. The rearrangement joins TRBV7-2 to TRBJ2-5; tentatively, D is TRBD1 or TRBD2 (5 bases each). CDR3 length: 13 amino acids. The germline V gene encodes CDR1 SGHTA and CDR2 FQGNSA. Trimming cost V 5 bases and J 7 bases, with 14 bases left between them. Full variable domain (outside the CDR3, taken from reference TRBV7-2 and TRBJ2-5): GAGVSQSPSNKVTEKGKDVELRCDPISGHTALYWYRQSLGQGLEFLIYFQGNSAPDKSGLPSDRFSAERTGGSVSTLTIQRTQQEDSAVYLCASSLGGSTTQYFGPGTRLLVL.

The J gene is TRBJ1-1, the V gene TRBV19; D possibly corresponds to TRBD1 (6 bases). The CDR3 has 15 residues. Germline values: CDR1 LNHDA, CDR2 SQIVND (reference sequence). The germline V and J ends were trimmed by 4 bases and 0 bases, with 12 bases remaining between them. The CDR3 DNA is TGTGCCAGTAGTAACAGGGCCCGTATGAACACTGAAGCTTTCTTT. Its protein is CASSNRARMNTEAFF.

V usage is TRBV5-1 and J usage is TRBJ2-3; D is perhaps TRBD2 (5 bases). The ends were cut back, 6 bases at V and 4 bases at J, with 15 bases in the middle. From germline, CDR1 is SGHRS and CDR2 YFSETQ. There are 14 residues in the CDR3. The CDR3 DNA reads as TGCGCCAGCAACGGAGAGGGAGCCTCAGATACGCAGTATTTT. It translates to CASNGEGASDTQYF. The full variable domain, in which reference TRBV5-1 and TRBJ2-3 provide the parts outside the CDR3, is KAGVTQTPRYLIKTRGQQVTLSCSPISGHRSVSWYQQTPGQGLQFLFEYFSETQRNKGNFPGRFSGRQFSNSRSEMNVSTLELGDSALYLCASNGEGASDTQYFGPGTRLTVL.

The chain recombines TRBV7-2 with TRBJ2-7; D possibly corresponds to TRBD1 (6 bases). Germline V gives CDR1 SGHTA, CDR2 FQGNSA. The CDR3 runs 16 residues. Trimming took off 5 bases at V and 0 bases at J, with 17 bases between the two ends. The CDR3 is CASSAFTGSRSYEQYF. DNA of the CDR3: TGTGCCAGCAGCGCATTTACAGGGTCCCGCTCCTACGAGCAGTACTTC.

The rearrangement links TRBV4-2 to TRBJ2-2, with 15 bases lining up with TRBD2. The CDR3 extends over 17 amino acids. J was trimmed by 7 bases and V by 4 bases; bases with no gene match: 7. The germline V gene encodes CDR1 LGHNA and CDR2 YNFKEQ. The CDR3 sequence is CASSLWTSGGADGELFF. The CDR3 DNA sequence: TGTGCCAGCAGCCTATGGACTAGCGGGGGGGCCGACGGGGAGCTGTTTTTT.

The chain combines TRBV18 with TRBJ1-4, with D maybe TRBD1 (6 bases). The germline gives CDR1 KGHSH, CDR2 LQKENI. V was cut by 2 bases and J by 7 bases, with 14 bases left in between. This CDR3 is built from 15 residues. CDR3 sequence (DNA): TGTGCCAGCTCACCAGGCGGGACAAGGGGTGAAAAACTGTTTTTT. This codes for CASSPGGTRGEKLFF. Full variable domain (remainder filled in from reference TRBV18 and TRBJ1-4): NAGVMQNPRHLVRRRGQEARLRCSPMKGHSHVYWYRQLPEEGLKFMVYLQKENIIDESGMPKERFSAEFPKEGPSILRIQQVVRGDSAAYFCASSPGGTRGEKLFFGSGTQLSVL.

This chain links TRBV5-4 with TRBJ1-3, with D unclear. V lost 4 bases and J 0 bases, leaving 11 bases between the germline ends. This CDR3 is built from 15 residues. From germline, CDR1 is SGHNT and CDR2 YYREEE (reference sequence). The CDR3 DNA reads as TGTGCCAGCAGCCCTAGGCCGACCTCTGGAAACACCATATATTTT. Translated: CASSPRPTSGNTIYF.

The table lists this clone with a few counts. This chain uses TRBV19 with TRBJ2-1, with D possibly matching TRBD1 (6 bases). The CDR3 has 13 residues. V gave up 6 bases and J gave up 3 bases, with 9 bases separating them. Germline values: CDR1 LNHDA, CDR2 SQIVND (reference sequence). The CDR3 region is CASSRDNYNEQFF. The CDR3 coding sequence is TGTGCCAGTAGCCGGGACAACTACAATGAGCAGTTCTTC.

This chain uses TRBV6-1 with TRBJ2-3, with D perhaps matching TRBD1 or TRBD2 (5 bases each). Germline V gene lookup returns CDR1 MNHNS and CDR2 SASEGT. Trimming removed 3 bases at V and 7 bases at J, with 11 bases between. This CDR3 comprises 13 residues. The CDR3 reads CASSDSGLNTQYF. Written as DNA, the CDR3 is TGTGCCAGCAGTGATTCGGGGCTCAATACGCAGTATTTT.

The chain links TRBV30 to TRBJ1-6; D remains ambiguous. The CDR3 runs 11 residues. The ends were cut back, 4 bases at V and 7 bases at J, with 5 bases in the middle. Germline CDR1 and CDR2: GTSNPN and SVGIG (reference sequence). This CDR3 reads CAWTDNSPLHF. The CDR3 DNA reads TGTGCCTGGACCGACAATTCACCCCTCCACTTT.

The chain recombines TRBV6-1 with TRBJ1-5, with D unresolved. CDR1 is MNHNS and CDR2 is SASEGT in the germline V gene. V gave up 1 base and J gave up 6 bases, with 16 bases separating them. CDR3 length: 16 residues. The CDR3 nucleotides read TGTGCCAGCAGTGAAGTCATCAGGCCCTATGGTCAGCCCCAGCATTTT. Its protein product is CASSEVIRPYGQPQHF.

The chain recombines TRBV6-5 with TRBJ2-7; no definite D call. The CDR3 extends over 12 amino acids. CDR1 and CDR2 (germline): MNHEY, SVGAGI. Trimming took off 6 bases at V and 7 bases at J, with 13 bases between the two ends. The CDR3 region is CASSLSSGEQYF. CDR3 sequence (DNA): TGTGCCAGCAGCCTCAGTTCCGGTGAGCAGTACTTC.

The gene calls are TRBV4-1 and TRBJ1-2; D unclear. From germline, CDR1 is MGHRA and CDR2 YSYEKL. V lost 0 bases and J lost 10, with 9 bases in between. The CDR3 extends over 12 amino acids. The CDR3: CASSQDSENYTF. The CDR3 DNA sequence: TGCGCCAGCAGCCAAGACTCGGAAAACTACACCTTC.

Sample share makes this clone medium-sized. This chain links TRBV14 with TRBJ1-1; D is undetermined. The germline V gene has CDR1 SGHDN and CDR2 FVKESK. CDR3 size: 14 residues. Trimming left V 6 bases short and J 2 bases short, with 13 bases between. CDR3 protein: CASRVVGINTEAFF. CDR3 sequence (DNA): TGTGCCAGCAGGGTCGTCGGGATTAACACTGAAGCTTTCTTT.

V is TRBV30 and J is TRBJ2-6; D is unresolved. The CDR3 consists of 13 residues. V lost 5 bases to trimming and J lost 1 base, with 6 bases between them. CDR1 and CDR2 from the germline V gene are GTSNPN and SVGIG (reference sequence). The CDR3 DNA follows: TGTGCCTGGTCTGAATCTGGGGCCAACGTCCTGACTTTC. Protein product: CAWSESGANVLTF. Combining the CDR3 with reference TRBV30 and TRBJ2-6 gives the whole variable domain SQTIHQWPATLVQPVGSPLSLECTVEGTSNPNLYWYRQAAGRGLQLLFYSVGIGQISSEVPQNLSASRPQDRQFILSSKKLLLSDSGFYLCAWSESGANVLTFGAGSRLTVL.

This rearrangement joins TRBV30 to TRBJ2-7; the D gene could be TRBD1 or TRBD2 (5 bases each). This CDR3 has 16 residues. CDR1 and CDR2 from the germline V gene are GTSNPN and SVGIG (reference sequence). V was clipped by 0 bases and J by 3 bases, with 18 bases between them. The CDR3 is CAWSVPPGTVVYEQYF. CDR3 in DNA: TGTGCCTGGAGTGTACCCCCCGGGACGGTAGTCTACGAGCAGTACTTC.

The rearrangement links TRBV2 to TRBJ2-1, with 11 bases identical to TRBD2. Germline V lookup: CDR1 SNHLY, CDR2 FYNNEI. This CDR3 region has 15 residues. Trimming removed 11 bases from V and 7 bases from J; junction bases left unmatched: 13. This CDR3 reads CAPGRASGGYNEQFF. For the CDR3, the DNA is TGTGCCCCCGGCAGGGCTAGCGGGGGGTATAATGAGCAGTTCTTC.

This chain uses TRBV28 with TRBJ1-2; 9 nucleotides line up with TRBD1. Trimming at V came to 5 bases and at J to 5 bases, leaving 6 bases not matched to a gene. CDR1 MDHEN and CDR2 SYDVKM come from the germline V gene. This CDR3 has 14 residues. The CDR3 nucleotides are TGTGCCAGCAGTACGGGACAGGGAACATATGGCTACACCTTC. Its protein is CASSTGQGTYGYTF.

This clone was seen a few times. This rearrangement joins TRBV28 to TRBJ2-2, with D tentatively TRBD1 (6 bases). Germline V gene data show CDR1 as MDHEN and CDR2 as SYDVKM. The CDR3 spans 12 residues. V shed 8 bases and J shed 6 bases, with 10 bases lying between them. CDR3 DNA sequence: TGTGCCAGCGGGGGCAGGTCCGGGGAGCTGTTTTTT. This gives the protein CASGGRSGELFF.

The chain links TRBV29-1 to TRBJ2-3; 8 positions match TRBD2. From germline, CDR1 is SQVTM and CDR2 ANQGSEA. Trimming cost V 7 bases and J 0 bases; bases outside gene matches: 3. The CDR3 runs to 13 residues. The CDR3 spells CSGRGASTDTQYF. CDR3 DNA sequence: TGCAGCGGGCGGGGGGCTAGCACAGATACGCAGTATTTT.

This chain joins TRBV6-1 and TRBJ1-5; D is possibly TRBD1 (6 bases). This CDR3 is 15 amino acids long. Looked up from germline, CDR1 is MNHNS and CDR2 is SASEGT. V was shortened by 2 bases and J by 6 bases, with 14 bases between the two germline ends. The CDR3 DNA sequence: TGTGCCAGCAGTGAACAGGCGGGGGCAGGTCAGCCCCAGCATTTT. The encoded protein is CASSEQAGAGQPQHF.

The chain carries TRBV11-1 and TRBJ2-3; possibly TRBD2 for D (5 bases). V was cut by 7 bases and J by 2 bases, with 10 bases left in between. The CDR3 totals 13 residues. CDR1 and CDR2 (germline): SGHAT, FQDESV (reference sequence). The CDR3: CASTERLTDTQYF. The CDR3 nucleotides read TGTGCCAGCACAGAGCGGCTCACAGATACGCAGTATTTT.

Of note for this clone: Other DNA sequences of this sample code for an identical CDR3. V is TRBV7-3 and J is TRBJ2-3; D call uncertain. Trimming cost V 4 bases and J 2 bases, with 4 bases left between them. Per germline, CDR1 SGHTA and CDR2 FQGTGA. The CDR3 length is 12 residues. CDR3 sequence reads: CASSSNTDTQYF. For the CDR3, the DNA is TGTGCCAGCAGCTCCAACACAGATACGCAGTATTTT.

This chain connects TRBV6-6 to TRBJ1-5; no definite D call. Germline assignment: CDR1 MNHNY and CDR2 SVGAGI (reference sequence). The CDR3 loop spans 14 amino acids. Trimming stripped 5 bases from V and 4 bases from J, with 12 bases between. CDR3 sequence reads: CASSPRGRNQPQHF. CDR3 nucleotide sequence: TGTGCCAGCAGTCCCCGTGGACGGAATCAGCCCCAGCATTTT.

The chain joins TRBV7-8 to TRBJ2-3, with TRBD2 matching 13 bases. The germline CDR1 and CDR2 sequences are SGHVS and FQNEAQ. The CDR3 totals 18 residues. After removal of 5 bases from V and 4 bases from J, the junction contained 12 bases not matched to a gene. CDR3 loop: CASSLGLAGLGSADTQYF. In DNA form, the CDR3 reads TGTGCCAGCAGCCTGGGACTAGCGGGGTTGGGGTCGGCAGATACGCAGTATTTT.